The 10 T cell receptor beta chains given below trace back to one sample, sequenced in a study of cytomegalovirus exposure and HLA in healthy donors. It was with 60 Vbeta and 13 Jbeta primers that the PCR ran. The table came from immunoSEQ multiplex PCR; TCRdb's copy has only in-frame clones and leaves some out. The sample has more than 85,000 clones, nearly 80% seen once. The sequenced sample was PBMCs. The receptor source for this set is a man between 25 and 39 years old in good health and CMV-seronegative.

This clone showed up just a few times. The chain carries TRBV10-3 and TRBJ1-1; unclear D gene. V was cut by 3 bases and J by 1 base, with 6 bases left in between. The CDR3 length is 13 residues. CDR1 is ENHRY and CDR2 is SYGVKD in the germline V gene. The CDR3, as DNA: TGTGCCATCAGTGAATCAGAGAACACTGAAGCTTTCTTT. Its translation: CAISESENTEAFF.

This sequence joins TRBV27 and TRBJ2-1; 11 nucleotides match TRBD2. The CDR3 has 17 residues. CDR1 MNHEY and CDR2 SMNVEV come from the germline V gene (reference sequence). The V segment lost 3 bases and the J segment 5 bases; nucleotides outside the gene matches: 9. CDR3: CASSFVLAGGGHNEQFF. DNA for the CDR3: TGTGCCAGCAGTTTCGTGCTAGCGGGAGGAGGGCACAATGAGCAGTTCTTC.

V usage is TRBV28 and J usage is TRBJ2-3; 7 nucleotides line up with TRBD2. This CDR3 comprises 15 residues. J was trimmed by 0 bases and V by 7 bases; bases with no gene match: 7. The germline gives CDR1 MDHEN, CDR2 SYDVKM. The CDR3, as DNA: TGTGCCAGCATCAAAAGCGGGGCTAGCACAGATACGCAGTATTTT. Its translation is CASIKSGASTDTQYF.

V usage is TRBV9 and J usage is TRBJ2-2, with D possibly being TRBD1 (6 bases). CDR3 length: 14 residues. CDR1 SGDLS and CDR2 YYNGEE come from the germline V gene. V was shortened by 2 bases and J by 6 bases, with 11 bases between the two germline ends. The CDR3 spells CASSVQGKPGELFF. The CDR3 nucleotides read TGTGCCAGCAGCGTCCAGGGGAAGCCCGGGGAGCTGTTTTTT.

The chain joins TRBV6-6 to TRBJ2-1, with 10 bases matching TRBD2. The CDR3 extends over 16 amino acids. Trimming removed 4 bases from V and 1 base from J; junction bases left unmatched: 4. CDR1 is MNHNY and CDR2 is SVGAGI in the germline V gene (reference sequence). The chain's CDR3 is CASSSGTSVSYNEQFF. The CDR3 bases are TGTGCCAGCAGTTCGGGGACTAGCGTGTCCTACAATGAGCAGTTCTTC.

This sequence joins TRBV28 and TRBJ1-1; 9 positions match TRBD1. Germline loops: CDR1 MDHEN, CDR2 SYDVKM. This CDR3 is built from 16 residues. V gave up 5 bases and J gave up 1 base; unmatched junction bases: 8. The chain's CDR3 is CASSLGQGVGNTEAFF. CDR3 bases: TGTGCCAGCAGTCTGGGACAGGGTGTAGGGAACACTGAAGCTTTCTTT.

The chain has TRBV6-5 and TRBJ1-1, with TRBD1 identical over 10 bases. The CDR3 is made up of 14 amino acids. Germline V CDR1 and CDR2: MNHEY, SVGAGI. With 5 bases clipped from V and 9 bases from J, the junction kept 9 bases outside the gene matches. The CDR3 nucleotides are TGTGCCAGCAGTCCACCGGACAGGGGGAATAAAGCTTTCTTT. It yields the protein CASSPPDRGNKAFF.

The V and J genes are TRBV10-1 and TRBJ2-7, with a possible D match to TRBD2 (5 bases). Germline V CDR1 and CDR2: WNHNN, SYGVQD (reference sequence). The V and J ends lost 3 bases and 3 bases respectively, with 12 bases between them. The CDR3 extends over 14 amino acids. The CDR3, as DNA: TGCGCCAGCAGTGATTTTGTTGGGAGCTACGAGCAGTACTTC. Translation gives CASSDFVGSYEQYF.

V gene TRBV30 combines with J gene TRBJ2-7, with D perhaps TRBD1 (5 bases). The CDR3 covers 13 residues. The V and J ends lost 5 bases and 6 bases respectively, with 17 bases between them. Germline V CDR1 and CDR2: GTSNPN, SVGIG (reference sequence). Here the CDR3 DNA reads TGTGCCTGGGGAAGGGGTTTGGGCTCCGAGCAGTACTTC. It encodes CAWGRGLGSEQYF. Based on the CDR3 plus reference TRBV30 and TRBJ2-7, the full variable domain is SQTIHQWPATLVQPVGSPLSLECTVEGTSNPNLYWYRQAAGRGLQLLFYSVGIGQISSEVPQNLSASRPQDRQFILSSKKLLLSDSGFYLCAWGRGLGSEQYFGPGTRLTVT.

This clone occurred a few times. CDR3 loop: CSVERAGGSGGDTQYF. The CDR3 region has the DNA TGCAGCGTTGAACGCGCGGGGGGCTCCGGGGGGGATACGCAGTATTTT. V and J are TRBV29-1 and TRBJ2-3; 8 bases are a match to TRBD2. The V gene end was trimmed by 2 bases and the J gene end by 6 bases; junction bases not matched to a gene: 13. Germline lookup yields CDR1 SQVTM and CDR2 ANQGSEA. The CDR3 totals 16 residues.